A selection of T cell receptor beta chains follows, all from one sample in a study of blood T cell repertoires in COVID-19. Generated by immunoSEQ multiplex PCR, the TCRdb table keeps only in-frame clones and is missing some. In the table there are about 58,000 clones, about 79% of which are singletons. Sequenced material: peripheral blood. Receptors were obtained from a human donor in a cohort sampled during active COVID-19. Each CDR3 is given without its conserved first and last residue.

>TRBJ2-7|TRBV5-1
ASSPSSGAYEQY
>TRBJ2-5|TRBV5-4
ASSLWTGAETQY
>TRBJ2-7|TRBV27
ASRSGSDEQY
>TRBJ2-5|TRBV24-1
ATSDLGSPETQY
>TRBJ2-1|TRBV4-1
ASSPSPGLGNREQF
>TRBJ2-7|TRBV5-6
ASSWGVTYEQY
>TRBJ2-7|TRBV5-4
ASSLTIGFYEQY
>TRBJ1-1|TRBV10-3
AISELKGVGTEAF
>TRBJ2-7|TRBV7-8
ASSFILPESSGNSYEQY
>TRBJ1-2|TRBV4-3
ASSQDKGGFDYGYT
>TRBJ2-1|TRBV5-6
ASNRYNEQF
>TRBJ2-7|TRBV3-1/TRBV3-2
ASSQAIGSGGPLSYEQY
>TRBJ1-2|TRBV28
ASSEQRLNYGYT
>TRBJ1-1|TRBV2
ASSVRVAEAF
>TRBJ2-7|TRBV6-2/TRBV6-3
ASSYGGGRAEEQY
>TRBJ2-6|TRBV19
ASTRTGGLSGANVLT
>TRBJ2-7|TRBV2
ASTKDRGKNEQY
>TRBJ1-2|TRBV5-1
ASSPPGVPLNYGYT
>TRBJ2-1|TRBV19
ASSITTALNEQF
>TRBJ1-1|TRBV18
ASSPVQGWTEAF
>TRBJ2-6|TRBV4-2
ASSQTTGTGANVLT
>TRBJ2-1|TRBV3-1/TRBV3-2
ASSHSEGISGKGAYNEQF
>TRBJ1-3|TRBV29-1
SVQGLTGNSGNTIY
>TRBJ2-1|TRBV11-2
ASSIIKSYYNEQF
>TRBJ2-3|TRBV11-2
ASSPKRDYTDTQY
>TRBJ1-2|TRBV2
ASSGGASYGYT
>TRBJ1-1|TRBV19
ASGLNTEAF
>TRBJ2-7|TRBV7-2
ASSLSGLIYEQY
>TRBJ2-3|TRBV7-8
ASRLAGGGDTQY
>TRBJ1-2|TRBV7-2
ASSLAGQGSNGYT
>TRBJ1-1|TRBV5-1
ASSLEWGWNTEAF
>TRBJ2-7|TRBV20-1
SASDVAGGTYEQY
>TRBJ2-7|TRBV5-1
ASSLEASGGVYAYEQY
>TRBJ2-7|TRBV4-2
ASGGQAGDIYEQY
>TRBJ2-2|TRBV10-2
ASGSRTDGTGELF
>TRBJ2-7|TRBV19
ASTAGQGPSYEQY
>TRBJ1-1|TRBV4-1
ASSQDEGNTEAF
>TRBJ1-5|TRBV21-1
ASPSGGGSTSDQPQH
>TRBJ1-2|TRBV6-1
ASSDSGVSGYT
>TRBJ1-3|TRBV11-2
ASSYWGGNTIY
>TRBJ2-7|TRBV11-2
ASSFGLAGGEQY
>TRBJ2-7|TRBV21-1
ASSMGQGHSYEQY
>TRBJ2-7|TRBV7-2
ASSLGWAGNTYEQY
>TRBJ2-1|TRBV7-8
ASSLGDRANNEQF
>TRBJ2-1|TRBV28
ASTLAGGNNEQF
>TRBJ2-7|TRBV5-1
ASRKGLRGNEQY
>TRBJ2-7|TRBV11-2
ASSLGRRYEQY
>TRBJ2-7|TRBV15
ATSRESGSSYEQY
>TRBJ2-5|TRBV6-6
ASSLRLAGVETQY
>TRBJ2-6|TRBV7-2
ASSLGWAGANVLT
>TRBJ2-7|TRBV5-6
ASSFGVSYEQY
>TRBJ2-1|TRBV10-3
AISELGGNEQF
>TRBJ1-1|TRBV6-6
ASRQGQAGTEAF